This TCR beta chain came from a study of T cells in Graves' hyperthyroidism and ophthalmopathy. RNA transcripts gave rise to amplified TCR beta CDR3 regions. The primer set for the first-round RT-PCR of the TCR CDR3 was HTBI. TCRdb called the multiplex PCR reads again in MiXCR, with one record for every CDR3 protein. The sample holds under 400,000 distinct CDR3 sequences, about 15% seen once. Trimming stripped 4 bases from V and 3 bases from J, with 7 bases between. Germline CDR1 LGHNT, CDR2 FRNRAP. The CDR3 is 12 residues long. This clonotype was counted a few times. The study left out patients who had uncontrolled infection, other autoimmune disease, pregnancy or lactation.

This clonotype originated in a woman between 55 and 75 years old with Graves' hyperthyroidism. This chain joins TRBV12-5 and TRBJ2-7; the D is unclear. Material for sequencing was blood. The CDR3 loop reads CASGSFNYEQYF. As DNA, the CDR3 is TGTGCTAGTGGTTCCTTCAACTACGAGCAGTACTTC.